A selection of T cell receptor beta chains follows, all from one sample in a study of T cell responses to AZD1222 COVID-19 vaccine. Some clones are missing from TCRdb's copy, which holds only in-frame ones; the method was immunoSEQ multiplex PCR. The top ten hold roughly 15% of the sample, which has about 110,000 clones, roughly 90% seen once. The material sequenced was peripheral blood, taken 28 days after the second AZD1222 dose. The source of these receptors is an adult who received the AZD1222 COVID-19 vaccine. The CDR3 runs from the conserved cysteine through the conserved F or W. A D gene is named only where the DNA matches it firmly. Clone size is stated in some rows and not others, as once, few, many or a class when expanded.

>NA|TRBJ2-7|NA|TRBV5-5
CASSWTALSYEQYF
TGTGCCAGCAGCTGGACAGCTTTGTCCTACGAGCAGTACTTC
>TRBD2|TRBJ2-2|NA|TRBV3-1/TRBV3-2
CASSHPTSGLAGEAGELFF
TGTGCCAGCAGCCATCCTACCAGCGGACTAGCGGGAGAGGCCGGGGAGCTGTTTTTT
>TRBD1|TRBJ1-6|NA|TRBV28
CASSRTGIGSPLHF
TGTGCCAGCAGCAGGACAGGTATCGGTTCACCCCTCCACTTT
>TRBD1|TRBJ2-7|NA|TRBV2
CASRGQDAYEQYF
TGTGCCAGCAGGGGACAGGACGCCTACGAGCAGTACTTC
>NA|TRBJ2-7|once|TRBV6-5
CASLGQGSTYEQYF
TGTGCCAGCCTGGGGCAGGGGTCCACCTACGAGCAGTACTTC
>NA|TRBJ2-3|once|TRBV7-3
CASSLLGPDTQYF
TGTGCCAGCAGCCTACTCGGGCCGGATACGCAGTATTTT
>TRBD2|TRBJ2-5|NA|TRBV3-1/TRBV3-2
CASGGREETQYF
TGTGCCAGCGGCGGGAGGGAAGAGACCCAGTACTTC
>NA|TRBJ1-3|NA|TRBV19
CASSPSVGGGYFSGNTIYF
TGTGCCAGTAGTCCGTCCGTCGGCGGGGGCTATTTCTCTGGAAACACCATATATTTT
>NA|TRBJ2-3|NA|TRBV15
CATSLSGSTDTQYF
TGTGCCACCAGCCTCTCGGGCAGCACAGATACGCAGTATTTT
>NA|TRBJ1-1|medium-sized|TRBV7-9
CASSSQNTEAFF
TGTGCCAGCAGCTCGCAGAACACTGAAGCTTTCTTT
>TRBD2|TRBJ2-1|many|TRBV5-4
CASSLRLAGGYNEQFF
TGTGCCAGCAGCTTGCGTCTAGCGGGGGGATACAATGAGCAGTTCTTC
>NA|TRBJ1-1|NA|TRBV27
CASSLSAGRTTEAFF
TGTGCCAGCAGTTTATCCGCAGGTCGGACGACTGAAGCTTTCTTT
>NA|TRBJ2-5|NA|TRBV6-1
CASSEVASQYF
TGTGCCAGCAGTGAAGTCGCTTCCCAGTACTTC
>NA|TRBJ1-2|NA|TRBV5-1
CASSLSQGYGYTF
TGCGCCAGCAGCCTATCGCAGGGGTATGGCTACACCTTC
>NA|TRBJ2-7|NA|TRBV11-3
CASSDRDAGNSEQYF
TGTGCCAGCAGCGACCGGGACGCAGGTAATTCCGAGCAGTACTTC
>NA|TRBJ2-7|NA|TRBV6-6
CASTLLADSYEQYF
TGTGCCAGCACCCTCCTGGCGGACTCCTACGAGCAGTACTTC
>TRBD1|TRBJ1-5|NA|TRBV19
CASSKVTGVSNQPQHF
TGTGCCAGTAGTAAGGTTACAGGGGTTAGCAATCAGCCCCAGCATTTT
>NA|TRBJ2-7|once|TRBV12-3/TRBV12-4
CASSYQYEQYF
TGTGCCAGCAGTTACCAGTACGAGCAGTACTTC
>NA|TRBJ2-2|NA|TRBV30
CAWSTGPGELFF
TGTGCCTGGAGTACAGGGCCCGGGGAGCTGTTTTTT
>NA|TRBJ2-1|NA|TRBV2
CASSEMNNEQFF
TGTGCCAGCAGTGAAATGAACAATGAGCAGTTCTTC